The present TCR beta chain was sequenced within a study of blood T cell repertoires in COVID-19. Study-wide context: Sites in the United States, Italy and Spain provided acute and convalescent COVID-19 samples.

V dropped 2 bases and J dropped 3 bases, with 14 bases sitting between them. The CDR3 has 16 residues. Germline V gives CDR1 WNHNN, CDR2 SYGVQD (reference sequence). Sequencing was performed with immunoSEQ multiplex PCR; in TCRdb, only in-frame clones are kept and a portion is missing. Here the sample spans roughly 380,000 clones, roughly 87% being singletons. This clonotype originated in a woman aged 55-70 years with COVID-19, enrolled during active disease. The rearrangement links TRBV10-1 to TRBJ1-5; D is perhaps TRBD1 (5 bases). The source material was peripheral blood. The CDR3 loop reads CASSETMGRFNQPQHF. The CDR3 DNA reads TGCGCCAGCAGTGAGACGATGGGGCGGTTCAATCAGCCCCAGCATTTT.